The rows below give T cell receptor beta chains drawn from one sample of a study of regulatory T cells in long-lasting Graves disease. In TCRdb, the multiplex PCR reads were re-called with MiXCR into one record per CDR3 protein. Of 510,000 or so distinct CDR3 sequences listed, around 12% are singletons. These data also formed part of another study, on T cells in Graves' hyperthyroidism and ophthalmopathy.

The specimen was peripheral blood mononuclear cells (PBMCs), collected at new diagnosis, from a patient treated with antithyroid drugs. Source of these receptors: a woman aged 30 to 39 with Graves disease. Both conserved end residues are part of each CDR3. A D gene is named only where the DNA matches it firmly. Clone size, where shown, is once, few, many, or a class for clones that have expanded.

v_gene	abundance	j_gene	d_gene	CDR3nt	CDR3aa
TRBV4-3	few	TRBJ2-1	NA	TGCGCCAGCAGCCAAGATGTCCGACTAGATAACTACAATGAGCAGTTCTTC	CASSQDVRLDNYNEQFF
TRBV12-5	many	TRBJ2-5	TRBD1	TGTGCTAGTGGTCCCGGGACAGGGGGCCCCCAGTACTTC	CASGPGTGGPQYF
TRBV20-1	few	TRBJ2-5	NA	TGCAGTGCTAGAGAAATTAGGAGTACGGGAGCGGGTGTGACCCAGTACTTC	CSAREIRSTGAGVTQYF
TRBV19	many	TRBJ2-2	TRBD2	TGTGCCAGTAGTACAGCCCTACTAGCGGGAATTGGCACCGGGGAGCTGTTTTTT	CASSTALLAGIGTGELFF
TRBV15	many	TRBJ2-2	NA	TGTGCCACCAGCAGATCCAGGGGGGTGGGACCCGGGGAGCTGTTTTTT	CATSRSRGVGPGELFF
TRBV11-2	NA	TRBJ2-3	TRBD2	TGTGCCAGCAGCCCGGGAGGGAGTCGCACAGATACGCAGTATTTT	CASSPGGSRTDTQYF
TRBV15	many	TRBJ1-1	NA	TGTGCCACCAGCAGAGTGACCGGGAAGAACACTGAAGCTTTCTTT	CATSRVTGKNTEAFF
TRBV10-2	NA	TRBJ2-7	NA	TGCGCCAGCAGTGAGCGTACGGGAACCTACGAGCAGTACTTC	CASSERTGTYEQYF
TRBV15	few	TRBJ2-3	TRBD2	TGTGCCACCAGCAGAGAGGGGACTAGCGGGAGGGCCAGCGCAGATACGCAGTATTTT	CATSREGTSGRASADTQYF
TRBV18	NA	TRBJ2-6	TRBD1	TGTGCCAGCTCACCCCTGGGACAGGGGGCTGGGGCCAACGTCCTGACTTTC	CASSPLGQGAGANVLTF
TRBV6-1	many	TRBJ2-6	TRBD1	TGTGCCAGCAGTGAGACCCGTGGACAGGGTAGGCTCTCTGGGGCCAACGTCCTGACTTTC	CASSETRGQGRLSGANVLTF
TRBV19	NA	TRBJ2-2	TRBD1	TGTGCCAGTGGATCCGGGACAGGGGGAGGTGTCGGGGAGCTGTTTTTT	CASGSGTGGGVGELFF
TRBV7-2	NA	TRBJ1-1	NA	TGTGCCAGCAGCTTAGCAGATAGCGTCACTGAAGCTTTCTTT	CASSLADSVTEAFF
TRBV4-3	NA	TRBJ2-1	NA	TGCGCCAGCAGCCCGAAGGGGGGTGGGACCTACAATGAGCAGTTCTTC	CASSPKGGGTYNEQFF
TRBV7-2	NA	TRBJ1-2	NA	TGTGCCAGCAGCTCCCCATTGGAACGAGGGGGCTACACCTTC	CASSSPLERGGYTF
TRBV5-1	few	TRBJ2-5	NA	TGCGCCAGCAGCAGTCTGGACGGGTACCAAGAGACCCAGTACTTC	CASSSLDGYQETQYF
TRBV7-2	many	TRBJ2-1	TRBD1	TGTGCCAGCAGCTCGTCTGGGACAGGGGGGAATGAGCAGTTCTTC	CASSSSGTGGNEQFF
TRBV30	many	TRBJ2-7	NA	TGTGCCTGGAGTCGAGAGACCTACGAGCAGTACTTC	CAWSRETYEQYF
TRBV15	NA	TRBJ1-5	NA	TGTGCCACCATTCTCCGGGACGGGGATAGCAATCAGCCCCAGCATTTT	CATILRDGDSNQPQHF
TRBV2	many	TRBJ2-7	TRBD1	TGTGCCAGTACGAGCCAGGGGGCGCGAGGGAACGAGCAGTACTTC	CASTSQGARGNEQYF
TRBV19	NA	TRBJ2-3	NA	TGTGCCCCCAAGGGGGGGTTGCCCACGGGAGGCCACACAGATACGCAGTATTTT	CAPKGGLPTGGHTDTQYF
TRBV5-1	few	TRBJ2-1	TRBD1	TGCGCCAGCAGCTGGAGCTATGTACAGGGGCTTGCCTACAATGAGCAGTTCTTC	CASSWSYVQGLAYNEQFF
TRBV12-3/TRBV12-4	NA	TRBJ2-2	TRBD2	TGTGCCACCAGCCTTGGGGGATGGACTAGCGGGAGTAACACCGGGGAGCTGTTTTTT	CATSLGGWTSGSNTGELFF
TRBV29-1	many	TRBJ1-1	NA	TGCAGCGTTGACCCTCGCGGCGGGAACACTGAAGCTTTCTTT	CSVDPRGGNTEAFF
TRBV19	NA	TRBJ2-7	TRBD2	TGTGCCAGTAGTCCTGAATCGCGAGCGGGAGGGCCGGACGAGCAGTACTTC	CASSPESRAGGPDEQYF
TRBV2	many	TRBJ2-7	NA	TGTGCCAGCAGTCGAGGGGAAGGCGGCCGCTACGAGCAGTACTTC	CASSRGEGGRYEQYF
TRBV13	many	TRBJ1-4	NA	TGTGCCAGCAGCAACAGTGGGCAGAGGAGAAAACTGTTTTTT	CASSNSGQRRKLFF
TRBV28	NA	TRBJ1-2	NA	TGTGCCAGCACCCTAGGGCTTGGCTATGGCTACACCTTC	CASTLGLGYGYTF
TRBV12-3/TRBV12-4	many	TRBJ1-1	TRBD1	TGTGCCAGCCAAGAGAGCCACAGGGGGCAGGGTGAAGCTTTCTTT	CASQESHRGQGEAFF
TRBV6-9	NA	TRBJ1-6	NA	TGTGCCAGCAAGAGTCATTTGAGACAGTATAATTCACCCCTCCACTTT	CASKSHLRQYNSPLHF
TRBV20-1	NA	TRBJ2-6	NA	TGCAGTGCTACCCAGAGACAGAGAAGCTCTGGGGCCAACGTCCTGACTTTC	CSATQRQRSSGANVLTF
TRBV4-1	few	TRBJ1-1	NA	TGCGCCAGCAGCCAACCTCCAGGGACCCTGAACACTGAAGCTTTCTTT	CASSQPPGTLNTEAFF
TRBV29-1	many	TRBJ1-2	NA	TGCAGCGTTGAAGAGACGACAGCCCATGGCTACACCTTC	CSVEETTAHGYTF
TRBV6-1	many	TRBJ1-1	NA	TGTGCCAGCAACCGCGGATTCTACACTGAAGCTTTCTTT	CASNRGFYTEAFF
TRBV11-3	few	TRBJ1-3	NA	TGTGCCAGCACCAAAGGGGGATATGGAAACACCATATATTTT	CASTKGGYGNTIYF
TRBV20-1	few	TRBJ2-1	NA	TGCAGTGCCCCCGAATGGGGAGCTAGCAATGAGCAGTTCTTC	CSAPEWGASNEQFF
TRBV7-2	many	TRBJ1-2	NA	TGTGCCAGCAGCTTAGGTTACGACTATGGCTACACCTTC	CASSLGYDYGYTF
TRBV29-1	NA	TRBJ2-6	TRBD1	TGCAGCGTTGAGGGGGACAGCTCTGGGGCCAACGTCCTGACTTTC	CSVEGDSSGANVLTF
TRBV6-2/TRBV6-3	many	TRBJ2-3	TRBD1	TGTGCCAGCAGTTACTCGTGGGACAGGGTCGCCACAGATACGCAGTATTTT	CASSYSWDRVATDTQYF
TRBV12-3/TRBV12-4	many	TRBJ2-7	TRBD2	TGTGCCAGCAGTTTACGGGCGGGAGGCCCCTACGAGCAGTACTTC	CASSLRAGGPYEQYF
TRBV20-1	many	TRBJ2-1	TRBD2	TGCAGTGCGAGACTAGCGGGAGCCAGGGGACACAATGAGCAGTTCTTC	CSARLAGARGHNEQFF
TRBV7-9	many	TRBJ1-1	NA	TGTGCCAGCAGCTTAGCGCTCTCTGAAGCTTTCTTT	CASSLALSEAFF
TRBV19	many	TRBJ2-1	NA	TGTGCCAGTAGTATAGATACCTCCTACAATGAGCAGTTCTTC	CASSIDTSYNEQFF
TRBV7-2	many	TRBJ2-1	NA	TGTGCCAGCAGCTTTTCTACCATCAATGAGCAGTTCTTC	CASSFSTINEQFF
TRBV27	many	TRBJ1-2	TRBD1	TGTGCCAGCAGTTCCGGTACAGGGGACGGAGGCTACACCTTC	CASSSGTGDGGYTF
TRBV9	many	TRBJ1-1	NA	TGTGCCAGCAGCGTATTAGCGAACGCTGAAGCTTTCTTT	CASSVLANAEAFF
TRBV20-1	few	TRBJ1-2	NA	TGCAGTGCTTCCAGCCCCTATTACAACTATGGCTACACCTTC	CSASSPYYNYGYTF
TRBV29-1	many	TRBJ2-2	NA	TGCAGCGTTTCTCCACCAACCGGGGAGCTGTTTTTT	CSVSPPTGELFF
TRBV11-2	NA	TRBJ1-1	NA	TGTGCCTGGAGTGTGGGAAGGGAGATGAACACTGAAGCTTTCTTT	CAWSVGREMNTEAFF
TRBV10-3	many	TRBJ2-7	TRBD2	TGTGCCATCAGGGAGGTTAGCGGGGCCTCCTACGAGCAGTACTTC	CAIREVSGASYEQYF
TRBV4-1	many	TRBJ2-5	NA	TGCGCCAGCAGCCAAGAGGACAGAAATCAAGAGACCCAGTACTTC	CASSQEDRNQETQYF
TRBV12-3/TRBV12-4	NA	TRBJ2-6	NA	TGTGCCAGCACCGTCCGGGACATTTTCTCTGGGGCCAACGTCCTGACTTTC	CASTVRDIFSGANVLTF